The T cell receptor beta chain under discussion was sequenced for a study of type 1 regulatory T cells. Whole-study context: An in vitro protocol generated T-allo10, a Tr1-enriched, alloantigen-specific CD4 T cell product. General study results and limits: Tr1 cells had a more restricted TCR repertoire than non-Tr1 cells.

The V end was cut by 1 base, the J end by 7 bases, with 14 bases between. The CDR3 has 13 residues. Looked up from germline, CDR1 is DFQATT and CDR2 is SNEGSKA (reference sequence). This clonotype came up a few times. Its specificity is unknown. MiXCR, applied by TCRdb to the reads, yields one record per CDR3 protein. The data show 60,000 to 75,000 distinct CDR3 sequences, about a fifth seen once. The source of this sequence is a human donor in good health. The source material was cultured type 1 regulatory T (Tr1) cells, either the whole culture or a sorted fraction (not recorded which). The genes are TRBV20-1 and TRBJ2-7; D call uncertain. CDR3 bases: TGCAGTGCTAGAGTTAAAGGTTGGCGGGAGCAGTACTTC. Its protein product is CSARVKGWREQYF.